Each of the 24 T cell receptor beta chains below was sequenced from the same sample in a study of cytomegalovirus exposure and HLA in healthy donors. PCR involved 60 Vbeta and 13 Jbeta primers. Profiled with immunoSEQ multiplex PCR; TCRdb holds only in-frame clones, not every one. The table records about 160,000 clones, under 75% of them present only once. Sequencing was carried out using PBMCs. The receptors derive from a man between 35 and 55 years old in good health and CMV-seropositive.

V is TRBV29-1 and J is TRBJ1-2; D unclear. Per the germline V gene, CDR1 is SQVTM and CDR2 is ANQGSEA. Trimming left V 3 bases short and J 0 bases short, with 8 bases between. The CDR3 is made up of 13 amino acids. The CDR3 nucleotides read TGCAGCGTTGAGGAGCTCTCTAACTATGGCTACACCTTC. Protein: CSVEELSNYGYTF.

This sequence joins TRBV9 and TRBJ2-3; D is unresolved. V lost 0 bases and J lost 3, with 8 bases in between. The V gene's germline CDR1 is SGDLS and CDR2 YYNGEE. This CDR3 region has 14 residues. CDR3 bases: TGTGCCAGCAGCGTAGGGGCCGTTACAGATACGCAGTATTTT. Encoded protein: CASSVGAVTDTQYF.

The J gene is TRBJ1-1, the V gene TRBV5-1; tentatively, D is TRBD1 (5 bases). V was pared by 1 base and J by 2 bases, with 15 bases between. The CDR3 spans 16 residues. Germline CDR1 is SGHRS and CDR2 is YFSETQ. This CDR3 reads CASSLSFSGGNTEAFF. The DNA for the CDR3 is TGCGCCAGCAGCTTGTCCTTTTCGGGGGGTAACACTGAAGCTTTCTTT.

The chain joins TRBV5-1 to TRBJ2-3; tentatively, D is TRBD2 (7 bases). This CDR3 is built from 15 residues. V lost 0 bases and J lost 1, with 9 bases in between. The germline V gene has CDR1 SGHRS and CDR2 YFSETQ. CDR3 sequence (DNA): TGCGCCAGCAGCTTGGGCGGGGGCGGCACAGATACGCAGTATTTT. Translating it yields CASSLGGGGTDTQYF.

This rearrangement joins TRBV5-1 to TRBJ2-4, with 8 bases fitting TRBD2. The trim removed 4 bases at V and 1 base at J, leaving 4 bases unmatched. There are 15 residues in the CDR3. The germline CDR1 and CDR2 sequences are SGHRS and YFSETQ. CDR3 sequence reads: CASSPGGGAKNIQYF. CDR3 sequence (DNA): TGCGCCAGCAGCCCGGGGGGGGGTGCCAAAAACATTCAGTACTTC.

The chain recombines TRBV7-3 with TRBJ1-2; D is ambiguous. CDR3 length: 10 residues. The V end was cut by 4 bases, the J end by 6 bases, with 3 bases between. Germline V gene lookup returns CDR1 SGHTA and CDR2 FQGTGA. The CDR3 nucleotides are TGTGCCAGCAGCTCGGATGGCTACACCTTC. Encoded protein: CASSSDGYTF. Based on the CDR3 plus reference TRBV7-3 and TRBJ1-2, the full variable domain is GAGVSQTPSNKVTEKGKYVELRCDPISGHTALYWYRQSLGQGPEFLIYFQGTGAADDSGLPNDRFFAVRPEGSVSTLKIQRTERGDSAVYLCASSSDGYTFGSGTRLTVV.

A single count supports this clone. The V gene is TRBV9, the J gene TRBJ1-1; possible D gene TRBD1, 6 bases. Germline loops: CDR1 SGDLS, CDR2 YYNGEE. The CDR3 totals 15 residues. The germline V and J ends were trimmed by 3 bases and 1 base, with 13 bases remaining between them. Here the CDR3 reads CASSEGGTPNTEAFF. CDR3 bases: TGTGCCAGCAGCGAGGGGGGGACTCCGAACACTGAAGCTTTCTTT.

The V call is TRBV6-1, the J call TRBJ1-2, with D possibly matching TRBD1 (6 bases). V was trimmed by 2 bases and J by 2 bases, leaving 12 bases between them. This CDR3 has 15 amino acids. The germline gives CDR1 MNHNS, CDR2 SASEGT. Here the CDR3 DNA reads TGTGCCAGCAGTGAAAGTCCAGGGGTAAACTATGGCTACACCTTC. This gives the protein CASSESPGVNYGYTF.

The CDR3 reads CASSLWGGPTDTQYF. CDR3 coding DNA: TGTGCCAGCAGCTTATGGGGGGGGCCCACAGATACGCAGTATTTT. This chain links TRBV7-2 with TRBJ2-3, with D possibly being TRBD2 (7 bases). The CDR3 totals 15 residues. Per the germline V gene, CDR1 is SGHTA and CDR2 is FQGNSA. With 2 bases removed from V and 2 bases from J, the gap between germline ends came to 11 bases.

The CDR3 spells CASGRGLGYGYTF. The CDR3 DNA reads as TGTGCCTCAGGGAGGGGGTTGGGCTATGGCTACACCTTC. The chain employs TRBV30 and TRBJ1-2; TRBD1 might be the D (6 bases). This CDR3 region has 13 residues. V shed 7 bases and J shed 4 bases, with 16 bases lying between them. From germline, CDR1 is GTSNPN and CDR2 SVGIG (reference sequence). Complete variable domain (other parts from reference TRBV30 and TRBJ1-2): SQTIHQWPATLVQPVGSPLSLECTVEGTSNPNLYWYRQAAGRGLQLLFYSVGIGQISSEVPQNLSASRPQDRQFILSSKKLLLSDSGFYLCASGRGLGYGYTFGSGTRLTVV.

This chain connects TRBV19 to TRBJ2-7; TRBD1 matches 7 bases. This CDR3 region has 15 residues. Losses at the gene ends were 8 bases for V and 0 bases for J; bases not matched to a gene: 10. Germline V gene sequence: CDR1 LNHDA, CDR2 SQIVND (reference sequence). CDR3 sequence reads: CASRPGDSSSYEQYF. CDR3 DNA: TGTGCCAGTCGCCCCGGGGACAGCAGCTCCTACGAGCAGTACTTC.

The chain combines TRBV29-1 with TRBJ1-2, with D perhaps TRBD1 (5 bases). The CDR3 length is 13 residues. CDR1 and CDR2 from the germline V gene are SQVTM and ANQGSEA. V was clipped by 3 bases and J by 5 bases, with 13 bases between them. Here the CDR3 DNA reads TGCAGCGTTGAGGAGGGGCTGGCTTATGGCTACACCTTC. As protein: CSVEEGLAYGYTF.

This clone came up a few times. The V gene is TRBV7-2, the J gene TRBJ1-6; the D is unclear. The CDR3 loop spans 16 amino acids. Germline V gene lookup returns CDR1 SGHTA and CDR2 FQGNSA. The germline V and J ends were trimmed by 4 bases and 9 bases, with 19 bases remaining between them. CDR3 amino acids: CASSSEIRRRGSPLHF. The CDR3 region has the DNA TGTGCCAGCAGCTCCGAAATCAGACGGCGCGGTTCACCCCTCCACTTT.

J is TRBJ2-2 and V is TRBV6-1, with 8 bases matching TRBD1. In germline, CDR1 is MNHNS, CDR2 SASEGT. The ends lost 2 bases at V and 0 bases at J; junction bases unmatched: 2. The CDR3 length is 16 residues. CDR3: CASSEQTGANTGELFF. CDR3 DNA: TGTGCCAGCAGTGAACAGACAGGGGCGAACACCGGGGAGCTGTTTTTT.

The chain employs TRBV6-6 and TRBJ2-7, with TRBD2 as a possible D gene (6 bases). V was cut by 8 bases and J by 6 bases, with 20 bases left in between. The germline gives CDR1 MNHNY, CDR2 SVGAGI (reference sequence). The CDR3 spans 14 residues. The CDR3 DNA sequence: TGTGCCAGCCAAAACTCGGGACTTTCGGGCGAGCAGTACTTC. It is translated as CASQNSGLSGEQYF.

The rearrangement joins TRBV19 to TRBJ2-3; 7 bases line up with TRBD1. The CDR3 runs to 15 residues. Germline assignment: CDR1 LNHDA and CDR2 SQIVND (reference sequence). V shed 9 bases and J 2 bases; nucleotides not matched to a gene: 11. CDR3 sequence reads: CASAGTAFSTDTQYF. The CDR3 bases are TGTGCCAGCGCCGGGACAGCTTTTTCCACAGATACGCAGTATTTT.

The rearrangement joins TRBV20-1 to TRBJ1-1, with D hard to call. Germline V gives CDR1 DFQATT, CDR2 SNEGSKA (reference sequence). Trimming stripped 0 bases from V and 5 bases from J, with 4 bases between. The CDR3 loop spans 11 amino acids. DNA of the CDR3: TGCAGTGCTAGAGAGTCTACTGAAGCTTTCTTT. As protein: CSARESTEAFF.

The gene calls are TRBV9 and TRBJ2-5; maybe TRBD2 (6 bases). The CDR3 spans 14 residues. V gave up 7 bases and J gave up 2 bases, with 15 bases separating them. Looked up from germline, CDR1 is SGDLS and CDR2 is YYNGEE. The CDR3 coding sequence is TGTGCCAGCGCCGGGGGAGGACCACAAGAGACCCAGTACTTC. Protein: CASAGGGPQETQYF.

This clone occurred a few times. The gene calls are TRBV4-3 and TRBJ1-1; D gene unclear. Deletions cut 4 bases from V and 1 base from J, with 10 bases between. CDR1 and CDR2 (germline): LGHNA, YSLEER. CDR3 length: 14 residues. The CDR3 reads CASSRAGWNTEAFF. The CDR3 nucleotides read TGCGCCAGCAGCCGGGCAGGTTGGAACACTGAAGCTTTCTTT.

The chain employs TRBV5-1 and TRBJ1-1, with 8 bases identical to TRBD1. CDR3 length: 16 amino acids. Germline V lookup: CDR1 SGHRS, CDR2 YFSETQ. After removal of 2 bases from V and 5 bases from J, the junction contained 11 bases not matched to a gene. CDR3 in DNA: TGCGCCAGCAGCTTAGCGGGCAGGGGGCCACGGACTGAAGCTTTCTTT. This gives the protein CASSLAGRGPRTEAFF.

The V call is TRBV9, the J call TRBJ2-5; 8 positions agree with TRBD2. This CDR3 region has 16 residues. Germline CDR1 SGDLS, CDR2 YYNGEE. V trimming: 0 bases; J trimming: 5 bases; junction bases outside the gene matches: 9. For the CDR3, the DNA is TGTGCCAGCAGCGTAGGGGGGGCGGGGGGAAGTGAGACCCAGTACTTC. It specifies CASSVGGAGGSETQYF.

This clone has only one observation. CDR3 amino acids: CASSLRGSNQPQHF. DNA for the CDR3: TGTGCCAGCAGTTTAAGGGGTAGCAATCAGCCCCAGCATTTT. The chain joins TRBV27 to TRBJ1-5, with D tentatively TRBD1 (5 bases). Germline V gene lookup returns CDR1 MNHEY and CDR2 SMNVEV (reference sequence). Trimming shortened V by 2 bases and J by 0 bases, and 5 bases separated the two germline ends. CDR3 length equals 14 residues.

This chain uses TRBV19 with TRBJ1-2; no definite D call. This CDR3 is built from 13 residues. From germline, CDR1 is LNHDA and CDR2 SQIVND (reference sequence). Trimming left V 3 bases short and J 4 bases short, with 9 bases between. DNA of the CDR3: TGTGCCAGTAGTATTCAGGAGGTCTATGGCTACACCTTC. Its translation: CASSIQEVYGYTF.

The rearrangement joins TRBV11-3 to TRBJ1-2, with D unclear. This CDR3 is 16 amino acids long. Germline V gives CDR1 SGHNT, CDR2 YENEEA. V lost 9 bases, J lost 3 bases, and 23 bases lay in between. CDR3 residues: CASSRRPGPHYYGYTF. CDR3 nucleotides: TGTGCCAGTTCTAGGAGGCCTGGCCCTCACTACTATGGCTACACCTTC.